This T cell receptor beta chain was sequenced during a study of blood T cell repertoires in COVID-19. The method was immunoSEQ multiplex PCR; TCRdb's version includes in-frame clones alone and lacks a portion of them. The sample records over 120,000 clones, roughly 89% being singletons. This TCR derives from a man aged 60 to 75 with active or convalescent COVID-19. The sequenced material came from peripheral blood.

CDR3 residues: CASSLRASGLQDQFF. In nucleotides, the CDR3 is TGTGCCAGCAGCTTACGGGCTAGCGGGCTTCAAGACCAGTTCTTC. This chain connects TRBV7-3 to TRBJ2-1; 8 bases fit TRBD2. The germline V gene has CDR1 SGHTA and CDR2 FQGTGA. CDR3 length equals 15 residues. The trim removed 2 bases at V and 13 bases at J, leaving 13 bases unmatched.